Following are 30 T cell receptor beta chains from one sample sequenced in a study of post-analysis software for immune sequencing data. The study's findings and limits: Among five TRBV segments more frequent in patients than controls were TRBV5-6, TRBV5-1 and TRBV20-1.

No antigen has been assigned to these receptors. Unique molecular identifiers were built into the TCR beta cDNA libraries. TCRdb reanalysed the PCR reads using MiXCR and keeps one entry per CDR3 protein. This sample yields roughly 540,000 distinct CDR3 sequences, of which approximately 31% are seen a single time; around 6.1% belongs to the top ten. Sequenced: blood. The receptor set was obtained from a girl younger than 18 with multiple sclerosis.

This clonotype was seen repeatedly, ten times or more. The CDR3 nucleotides read TGTGCCAGCAGCTTCCACAGGGGCGGAGGGACAGATACGCAGTATTTT. This encodes CASSFHRGGGTDTQYF. The genes are TRBV21-1 and TRBJ2-3; TRBD1 is the table's D call, not checked against the DNA. TRBV21-1 is given as a pseudogene. This CDR3 comprises 16 residues.

V and J are TRBV6-5 and TRBJ1-6, with a possible D match to TRBD1 (5 bases). The V gene's germline CDR1 is MNHEY and CDR2 SVGAGI. V was clipped by 0 bases and J by 8 bases, with 11 bases between them. The CDR3 covers 15 residues. This chain's CDR3 is CASSYSSGMHSPLHF. The CDR3 DNA reads TGTGCCAGCAGTTACTCATCAGGGATGCATTCACCCCTCCACTTT.

The V and J genes are TRBV13 and TRBJ1-1, with a tentative D call TRBD1 (5 bases). Per the germline V gene, CDR1 is PRHDT and CDR2 is FYEKMQ (reference sequence). V lost 2 bases and J lost 7, with 11 bases in between. The CDR3 loop spans 13 amino acids. Written as DNA, the CDR3 is TGTGCCAGCAGCTTAAGGGGTCGTATTGAAGCTTTCTTT. Protein product: CASSLRGRIEAFF. The whole variable domain, filled in from reference TRBV13 and TRBJ1-1, reads AAGVIQSPRHLIKEKRETATLKCYPIPRHDTVYWYQQGPGQDPQFLISFYEKMQSDKGSIPDRFSAQQFSDYHSELNMSSLELGDSALYFCASSLRGRIEAFFGQGTRLTVV.

The chain employs TRBV14 and TRBJ2-5, with D unclear. The germline V and J ends were trimmed by 0 bases and 7 bases, with 6 bases remaining between them. The CDR3 runs to 12 residues. Germline assignment: CDR1 SGHDN and CDR2 FVKESK. CDR3 nucleotides: TGTGCCAGCAGCCAAGATTCGGGGACCCAGTACTTC. This gives the protein CASSQDSGTQYF.

The chain joins TRBV7-6 to TRBJ1-1; D is unresolved. V lost 5 bases to trimming and J lost 1 base, with 11 bases between them. Germline CDR1 SGHVS, CDR2 FNYEAQ. The CDR3 totals 14 residues. The CDR3 coding sequence is TGTGCCAGCAGCCAAGACACCCCGAACACTGAAGCTTTCTTT. This translates into CASSQDTPNTEAFF.

Note on this clonotype: Sequence at one end of the junction differs from germline and may be a read error. The J gene is TRBJ2-1, the V gene TRBV5-1; D not certain. This CDR3 spans 12 amino acids. CDR1 and CDR2 (germline): SGHRS, YFSETQ. CDR3 nucleotide sequence: TGCGCCAGCAGCTTAGGCCCCAATGAGCAGGTCTTC. Translation gives CASSLGPNEQVF.

The chain combines TRBV20-1 with TRBJ2-7; the D gene is possibly TRBD2 (6 bases). Deletions cut 6 bases from V and 3 bases from J, with 15 bases between. This CDR3 spans 13 amino acids. The germline gives CDR1 DFQATT, CDR2 SNEGSKA (reference sequence). CDR3 in DNA: TGCAGTGCCAGGGTTCGGGGGAACTACGAGCAGTACTTC. Its protein is CSARVRGNYEQYF.

This clonotype was observed a handful of times. The V and J genes are TRBV6-6 and TRBJ1-5, with D unresolved. Germline assignment: CDR1 MNHNY and CDR2 SVGAGI (reference sequence). The CDR3 sequence is 15 residues long. The V end lost 8 bases, the J end lost 3 bases, and 17 bases lay between the germline ends. The chain's CDR3 is CASSASDLFNQPQHF. CDR3 nucleotide sequence: TGTGCCAGCTCCGCTTCGGACCTTTTCAATCAGCCCCAGCATTTT.

This chain links TRBV20-1 with TRBJ1-2; unclear D gene. The CDR3 is 12 residues long. Trimming stripped 6 bases from V and 3 bases from J, with 11 bases between. Per germline, CDR1 DFQATT and CDR2 SNEGSKA (reference sequence). The CDR3 DNA reads as TGCAGTGCCGACAAACGGGACTATGGCTACACCTTC. Amino acids: CSADKRDYGYTF.

The gene calls are TRBV10-3 and TRBJ1-1; the match to TRBD1 covers 11 bases. The V and J ends lost 2 bases and 1 base, in that order; junction bases with no gene match: 3. The CDR3 contains 16 residues. Germline assignment: CDR1 ENHRY and CDR2 SYGVKD. Here the CDR3 reads CAISERTGGTNTEAFF. Here the CDR3 DNA reads TGTGCCATCAGTGAGCGGACAGGGGGCACGAACACTGAAGCTTTCTTT.

The J gene is TRBJ2-1, the V gene TRBV6-5; no firm D call. The V gene's germline CDR1 is MNHEY and CDR2 SVGAGI. V was shortened by 7 bases and J by 0 bases, with 13 bases between the two germline ends. The CDR3 runs 15 residues. The chain's CDR3 is CASKGRCHSYNEQFF. For the CDR3, the DNA is TGTGCCAGCAAAGGCAGATGCCACTCCTACAATGAGCAGTTCTTC.

V is TRBV4-1 and J is TRBJ1-1, with D tentatively TRBD1 (6 bases). Germline loops: CDR1 MGHRA, CDR2 YSYEKL. This CDR3 has 16 amino acids. Between the trimmed V and J ends, which lost 3 bases and 11 bases, there was a span of 25 bases. Here the CDR3 reads CASSQGPSGTMICAFF. The CDR3 DNA reads as TGCGCCAGCAGCCAGGGCCCATCTGGGACAATGATCTGCGCTTTCTTT.

This CDR3 reads CSVEEGGLQAFF. CDR3 coding DNA: TGCAGCGTTGAAGAGGGCGGCCTCCAAGCTTTCTTT. The chain joins TRBV29-1 to TRBJ1-1; D ambiguous. Germline-derived CDR1 and CDR2 are SQVTM and ANQGSEA. V was trimmed by 0 bases and J by 9 bases, leaving 11 bases between them. The CDR3 loop spans 12 amino acids.

V gene TRBV4-2 combines with J gene TRBJ2-7; a possible D gene is TRBD1 (6 bases). The length of the CDR3 is 14 residues. From germline, CDR1 is LGHNA and CDR2 YNFKEQ. V was cut by 1 base and J by 3 bases, with 10 bases left in between. CDR3 in amino acids: CASSQVGQHYEQYF. CDR3 nucleotide sequence: TGTGCCAGCAGCCAAGTAGGACAGCACTACGAGCAGTACTTC.

Many counts were recorded for this clonotype. The rearrangement uses TRBV29-1 and TRBJ2-1, with TRBD2 matching 11 bases. V lost 6 bases, J lost 8 bases, and 15 bases stayed unmatched. The CDR3 loop spans 16 amino acids. The V gene's germline CDR1 is SQVTM and CDR2 ANQGSEA. As DNA, the CDR3 is TGCAGCGTAGAGGGACTAGCGGTTCTAGGGGTGGATGAGCAGTTCTTC. As protein: CSVEGLAVLGVDEQFF.

This clonotype occurred a few times. The genes are TRBV2 and TRBJ2-5, with no clear D. Germline CDR1 SNHLY, CDR2 FYNNEI. The CDR3 sequence is 12 residues long. Trimming took off 7 bases at V and 5 bases at J, with 11 bases between the two ends. CDR3 residues: CASKKSVETQYF. The CDR3 DNA is TGTGCCAGCAAGAAGTCTGTGGAGACCCAGTACTTC.

The chain uses TRBV25-1 and TRBJ1-1; no definite D call. This CDR3 has 14 amino acids. CDR1 is MGHDK, CDR2 SYGVNS, per germline. Trimming removed 3 bases from V and 1 base from J, with 9 bases in between. The CDR3 spells CASSDRGWNTEAFF. DNA of the CDR3: TGTGCCAGCAGTGATCGGGGATGGAACACTGAAGCTTTCTTT.

This clonotype was seen more than once but under ten times. This chain uses TRBV6-5 with TRBJ1-4; D is uncertain. With 0 bases removed from V and 6 bases from J, the gap between germline ends came to 17 bases. The CDR3 sequence is 17 residues long. Per germline, CDR1 MNHEY and CDR2 SVGAGI. The CDR3, as DNA: TGTGCCAGCAGTTACTCTCCCGGGTCATCCCCCCATGAAAAACTGTTTTTT. It translates to CASSYSPGSSPHEKLFF.

The V gene is TRBV9, the J gene TRBJ2-3; D tentatively reads TRBD1 or TRBD2 (7 bases each). Germline loops: CDR1 SGDLS, CDR2 YYNGEE. This CDR3 has 15 residues. V was clipped by 1 base and J by 4 bases, with 13 bases between them. The CDR3 here is CASSVRGDSADTQYF. The DNA for the CDR3 is TGTGCCAGCAGCGTACGGGGGGACAGCGCAGATACGCAGTATTTT.

This clonotype came up many times. The V call is TRBV18, the J call TRBJ2-3; 7 positions match TRBD2. The V and J ends lost 3 bases and 0 bases, in that order; junction bases with no gene match: 3. The CDR3 totals 15 residues. Germline V gene lookup returns CDR1 KGHSH and CDR2 LQKENI. Written as DNA, the CDR3 is TGTGCCAGCTCACCCGGACTAGATAGCACAGATACGCAGTATTTT. The encoded protein is CASSPGLDSTDTQYF. The entire variable domain, with the rest obtained from reference TRBV18 and TRBJ2-3, is as follows: NAGVMQNPRHLVRRRGQEARLRCSPMKGHSHVYWYRQLPEEGLKFMVYLQKENIIDESGMPKERFSAEFPKEGPSILRIQQVVRGDSAAYFCASSPGLDSTDTQYFGPGTRLTVL.

V gene TRBV19 combines with J gene TRBJ1-1; possible D gene TRBD1, 6 bases. The CDR3 extends over 13 amino acids. Germline V CDR1 and CDR2: LNHDA, SQIVND (reference sequence). V was cut by 10 bases and J by 2 bases, with 14 bases left in between. CDR3 bases: TGTGCCACCCGAACCGGGACAAACACTGAAGCTTTCTTT. Translated, it gives CATRTGTNTEAFF.

V gene TRBV12-3 or TRBV12-4 combines with J gene TRBJ2-5; D is perhaps TRBD1 (5 bases). The CDR3 is 12 amino acids. V lost 8 bases and J 3 bases, leaving 10 bases between the germline ends. Written as DNA, the CDR3 is TGTGCCAGCGGCAGGGTTGAAGAGACCCAGTACTTC. Translated, it gives CASGRVEETQYF.

V usage is TRBV20-1 and J usage is TRBJ2-5; D might be TRBD1 or TRBD2, each matching 5 bases. Trimming took 1 base from V and 2 from J, leaving 20 bases between them. This CDR3 contains 17 residues. Per the germline V gene, CDR1 is DFQATT and CDR2 is SNEGSKA (reference sequence). The CDR3 loop is CSARGWDLTLFQETQYF. The CDR3, as DNA: TGCAGTGCTAGAGGATGGGACCTTACCCTCTTTCAAGAGACCCAGTACTTC.

This rearrangement joins TRBV5-1 to TRBJ2-7; D not resolved. V was cut by 0 bases and J by 6 bases, with 16 bases left in between. This CDR3 comprises 15 residues. Germline assignment: CDR1 SGHRS and CDR2 YFSETQ. The DNA for the CDR3 is TGCGCCAGCAGCTTGGGGACGGGCCCTGGGGTCGAGCAGTACTTC. Translation: CASSLGTGPGVEQYF.

This clonotype was recorded a few times. This chain joins TRBV4-1 and TRBJ1-2; 7 positions match TRBD1. V shed 3 bases and J 0 bases; nucleotides not matched to a gene: 7. Germline-derived CDR1 and CDR2 are MGHRA and YSYEKL. The CDR3 sequence is 16 residues long. CDR3 DNA: TGCGCCAGCAGCCATACCGGACAGGAGGCTAACTATGGCTACACCTTC. As protein: CASSHTGQEANYGYTF.

The V and J genes are TRBV5-1 and TRBJ2-7; weak D call: TRBD1 (5 bases). The J call may be mistaken, given a closer DNA end match to TRBJ2-5. The CDR3 is 12 residues long. Germline V CDR1 and CDR2: SGHRS, YFSETQ. Written as DNA, the CDR3 is TGCGCCAGCAGCGCAGGGAAAGAGACCCAGTACTTC. This sequence encodes CASSAGKETQYF.

This clonotype was observed a handful of times. The rearrangement links TRBV29-1 to TRBJ1-2, with TRBD1 matching over 10 bases. J was trimmed by 5 bases and V by 4 bases; bases with no gene match: 4. Germline loops: CDR1 SQVTM, CDR2 ANQGSEA. This CDR3 spans 13 amino acids. The CDR3 spells CSVVWDRGYGYTF. CDR3 sequence (DNA): TGCAGCGTTGTATGGGACAGGGGTTATGGCTACACCTTC.

The chain carries TRBV20-1 and TRBJ2-3; 7 positions match TRBD1. This CDR3 is built from 13 residues. Germline CDR1 reads DFQATT; CDR2 reads SNEGSKA (reference sequence). V shed 3 bases and J 2 bases; nucleotides not matched to a gene: 2. CDR3 protein: CSARGQNTDTQYF. CDR3 DNA sequence: TGCAGTGCTAGGGGACAGAACACAGATACGCAGTATTTT.

The V call is TRBV5-1, the J call TRBJ1-2, with 10 bases that match TRBD1. Germline CDR1 is SGHRS and CDR2 is YFSETQ. CDR3 size: 17 residues. Trimming removed 0 bases from V and 7 bases from J; junction bases left unmatched: 12. CDR3 DNA: TGCGCCAGCAGCTTGGAGGGCCAGACAGGGGGCGGTTTTGGCTACACCTTC. Translating it yields CASSLEGQTGGGFGYTF.

V gene TRBV28 combines with J gene TRBJ2-5; 8 bases are shared with TRBD2. The length of the CDR3 is 17 residues. The V gene end was trimmed by 3 bases and the J gene end by 0 bases; junction bases not matched to a gene: 9. Germline CDR1 reads MDHEN; CDR2 reads SYDVKM. The CDR3 is CASSFSFLAGNQETQYF. DNA for the CDR3: TGTGCCAGCAGTTTCTCTTTTTTAGCGGGGAACCAAGAGACCCAGTACTTC.